These 19 T cell receptor beta chains share one sample of origin, sequenced in a study of blood T cell repertoires in COVID-19. Profiled with immunoSEQ multiplex PCR; TCRdb holds only in-frame clones, not every one. The sample has more than 150,000 clones; roughly 84% are singletons. The specimen was PBMCs or T cells enriched from blood (not recorded which). The receptors originated from a woman in her 50s who had recovered from COVID-19.

CDR3 loop: CASRVLAGHNEQFF. DNA of the CDR3: TGTGCCAGTAGGGTCCTAGCGGGGCACAATGAGCAGTTCTTC. The chain employs TRBV19 and TRBJ2-1, with 9 nucleotides matching TRBD2. With 6 bases clipped from V and 5 bases from J, the junction kept 5 bases outside the gene matches. Germline CDR1 and CDR2: LNHDA and SQIVND (reference sequence). There are 14 residues in the CDR3.

The sample holds one count of this clone. The V gene is TRBV6-2 or TRBV6-3, the J gene TRBJ1-4; 11 bases map to TRBD1. Germline CDR1 is MNHEY and CDR2 is SVGEGT. Germline trimming cut 6 bases from V and 0 bases from J; bases unmatched to any gene: 6. This CDR3 contains 17 residues. CDR3 region: CASSLGQGAATNEKLFF. The CDR3 nucleotides read TGTGCCAGCAGCCTAGGACAGGGGGCGGCAACTAATGAAAAACTGTTTTTT.

By share of the sample, this clone is medium-sized. The chain joins TRBV5-5 to TRBJ1-3, with unresolved D. Germline lookup yields CDR1 SGHKS and CDR2 YYEKEE (reference sequence). The length of the CDR3 is 16 residues. Trimming shortened V by 0 bases and J by 2 bases, and 12 bases separated the two germline ends. CDR3: CASSLDPGRTGNTIYF. For the CDR3, the DNA is TGTGCCAGCAGCTTGGATCCGGGGAGGACTGGAAACACCATATATTTT.

The chain's CDR3 is CASSLQTGGGWETQYF. The DNA for the CDR3 is TGTGCCAGCAGCCTACAGACAGGGGGCGGATGGGAGACCCAGTACTTC. The chain uses TRBV11-2 and TRBJ2-5, with 10 bases matching TRBD1. The germline V gene has CDR1 SGHAT and CDR2 FQNNGV. The CDR3 runs to 16 residues. V shed 5 bases, J shed 5 bases, and the junction held 11 bases outside the gene matches.

This clone was picked up one time. The genes are TRBV5-1 and TRBJ2-3, with 8 bases that match TRBD1. V dropped 4 bases and J dropped 2; count of bases not matched to a gene: 3. The CDR3 length is 14 residues. Per germline, CDR1 SGHRS and CDR2 YFSETQ. Here the CDR3 reads CASSRQGHTDTQYF. The CDR3 DNA reads TGCGCCAGCAGCAGACAGGGGCACACAGATACGCAGTATTTT.

V usage is TRBV9 and J usage is TRBJ2-3, with 9 bases matching TRBD1. The CDR3 totals 13 residues. From germline, CDR1 is SGDLS and CDR2 YYNGEE. V lost 5 bases, J lost 6 bases, and 4 bases stayed unmatched. CDR3 in amino acids: CASRGQGGDTQYF. CDR3 nucleotide sequence: TGTGCCAGCAGGGGACAGGGAGGGGATACGCAGTATTTT.

The rearrangement joins TRBV27 to TRBJ2-1, with TRBD2 identical over 10 bases. The V and J ends lost 6 bases and 0 bases, in that order; junction bases with no gene match: 8. Germline V gives CDR1 MNHEY, CDR2 SMNVEV (reference sequence). This CDR3 has 17 amino acids. The DNA of the CDR3 is TGTGCCAGCAGACATCGGACTAGCGGAAGCTCCTACAATGAGCAGTTCTTC. It codes for CASRHRTSGSSYNEQFF.

The chain combines TRBV5-1 with TRBJ2-3; 8 positions match TRBD2. Germline V CDR1 and CDR2: SGHRS, YFSETQ. This CDR3 region has 15 residues. The V and J ends lost 2 bases and 5 bases, in that order; junction bases with no gene match: 7. The CDR3 here is CASSFGRGEGDTQYF. The CDR3 nucleotides are TGCGCCAGCAGCTTCGGGAGGGGTGAAGGAGATACGCAGTATTTT.

The chain carries TRBV6-5 and TRBJ2-5; a possible D gene is TRBD2 (6 bases). Germline V gene data show CDR1 as MNHEY and CDR2 as SVGAGI. The ends were cut back, 3 bases at V and 5 bases at J, with 13 bases in the middle. The CDR3 spans 14 residues. Written as DNA, the CDR3 is TGTGCCAGCAGTTATTCGGGGGTTTGGGAGACCCAGTACTTC. Translating gives CASSYSGVWETQYF.

V and J are TRBV5-1 and TRBJ1-1; 7 bases are a match to TRBD1. The V gene end was trimmed by 0 bases and the J gene end by 0 bases; junction bases not matched to a gene: 2. Germline V gene data show CDR1 as SGHRS and CDR2 as YFSETQ. CDR3 size: 15 residues. CDR3 in DNA: TGCGCCAGCAGCTTGGAACAGGGGATGAACACTGAAGCTTTCTTT. It translates to CASSLEQGMNTEAFF.

This rearrangement joins TRBV10-3 to TRBJ1-1; D may be TRBD1 (5 bases). Germline V gene sequence: CDR1 ENHRY, CDR2 SYGVKD. This CDR3 comprises 11 residues. V lost 9 bases and J lost 1, with 6 bases in between. The CDR3 sequence: CAIQGNTEAFF. DNA for the CDR3: TGTGCCATTCAGGGGAACACTGAAGCTTTCTTT.

This clone has a handful of counts. The genes are TRBV7-3 and TRBJ1-1; possible D gene TRBD1, 6 bases. V was trimmed by 6 bases and J by 1 base, leaving 18 bases between them. Germline assignment: CDR1 SGHTA and CDR2 FQGTGA. The CDR3 spans 16 residues. For the CDR3, the DNA is TGTGCCAGCAGTTCTATTGGGGGCGCCGGGAACACTGAAGCTTTCTTT. Translation gives CASSSIGGAGNTEAFF.

The chain joins TRBV4-3 to TRBJ1-2; 7 nucleotides line up with TRBD1. Germline V CDR1 and CDR2: LGHNA, YSLEER. CDR3 length equals 18 residues. V gave up 1 base and J gave up 4 bases; unmatched junction bases: 15. CDR3 nucleotide sequence: TGCGCCAGCAGCCAAGGGGTAGGGGAAGGGGGCGCCGGCTATGGCTACACCTTC. It yields the protein CASSQGVGEGGAGYGYTF.

The chain couples TRBV4-2 to TRBJ1-1; 8 bases fit TRBD1. The V and J ends lost 3 bases and 1 base, in that order; junction bases with no gene match: 7. The CDR3 runs 16 residues. The V gene's germline CDR1 is LGHNA and CDR2 YNFKEQ. The CDR3 protein is CASSQRGQGRNTEAFF. Here the CDR3 DNA reads TGTGCCAGCAGCCAGAGAGGACAGGGAAGGAACACTGAAGCTTTCTTT.

V gene TRBV4-2 combines with J gene TRBJ1-1; D is uncertain. Trimming stripped 0 bases from V and 3 bases from J, with 11 bases between. The CDR3 runs 15 residues. Germline V gene lookup returns CDR1 LGHNA and CDR2 YNFKEQ. CDR3: CASSQDLGQDTEAFF. CDR3 nucleotide sequence: TGTGCCAGCAGCCAAGATCTGGGTCAGGACACTGAAGCTTTCTTT.

This rearrangement joins TRBV7-9 to TRBJ2-3; D gene unclear. CDR1 SEHNR and CDR2 FQNEAQ come from the germline V gene (reference sequence). V shed 2 bases and J shed 10 bases, with 4 bases lying between them. The CDR3 has 10 residues. In DNA form, the CDR3 reads TGTGCCAGCAGCTTATCAGCGCAGTATTTT. Its protein is CASSLSAQYF.

This chain connects TRBV2 to TRBJ1-4; maybe TRBD1 (6 bases). Trimming pared 6 bases from V and 4 bases from J, leaving 15 bases between. The germline CDR1 and CDR2 sequences are SNHLY and FYNNEI. CDR3 size: 15 residues. CDR3 residues: CASRRQAGFNEKLFF. DNA of the CDR3: TGTGCCAGCAGGAGACAGGCAGGGTTTAATGAAAAACTGTTTTTT.

The V and J genes are TRBV11-2 and TRBJ2-1, with 11 bases matching TRBD2. Germline CDR1 SGHAT, CDR2 FQNNGV. V shed 3 bases, J shed 0 bases, and the junction held 10 bases outside the gene matches. There are 19 residues in the CDR3. CDR3 protein: CASSFPGGLAGSSYNEQFF. The DNA of the CDR3 is TGTGCCAGCAGCTTTCCAGGCGGACTAGCGGGTAGCTCCTACAATGAGCAGTTCTTC. Full variable domain (remainder filled in from reference TRBV11-2 and TRBJ2-1): EAGVAQSPRYKIIEKRQSVAFWCNPISGHATLYWYQQILGQGPKLLIQFQNNGVVDDSQLPKDRFSAERLKGVDSTLKIQPAKLEDSAVYLCASSFPGGLAGSSYNEQFFGPGTRLTVL.

The chain carries TRBV9 and TRBJ1-1, with no clear D. This CDR3 region has 13 residues. Germline V gives CDR1 SGDLS, CDR2 YYNGEE. V lost 2 bases to trimming and J lost 3 bases, with 8 bases between them. The CDR3 DNA reads TGTGCCAGCAGCGTCCAGGTGGACACTGAAGCTTTCTTT. It is translated as CASSVQVDTEAFF. Variable domain in full (rest from reference TRBV9 and TRBJ1-1): DSGVTQTPKHLITATGQRVTLRCSPRSGDLSVYWYQQSLDQGLQFLIQYYNGEERAKGNILERFSAQQFPDLHSELNLSSLELGDSALYFCASSVQVDTEAFFGQGTRLTVV.